One and the same sample provided the 30 T cell receptor beta chains below, sequenced in a study of T cell responses to AZD1222 COVID-19 vaccine. Profiled with immunoSEQ multiplex PCR; TCRdb holds only in-frame clones, not every one. The sample lists 150,000 to 200,000 clones, approximately 86% occurring once. Sequencing was performed on peripheral blood, taken 28 days after the second AZD1222 dose. These receptors all come from an adult who received the AZD1222 COVID-19 vaccine.

This clone was observed a few times. This chain joins TRBV9 and TRBJ2-6; 8 bases agree with TRBD1. The trim removed 2 bases at V and 4 bases at J, leaving 11 bases unmatched. The length of the CDR3 is 18 residues. Germline V gives CDR1 SGDLS, CDR2 YYNGEE. The CDR3, as DNA: TGTGCCAGCAGCGTCACCCCCCCTCAGGGGGCGGGGGCCAACGTCCTGACTTTC. This codes for CASSVTPPQGAGANVLTF. Using reference TRBV9 and TRBJ2-6 for the parts outside the CDR3, the full variable domain is DSGVTQTPKHLITATGQRVTLRCSPRSGDLSVYWYQQSLDQGLQFLIQYYNGEERAKGNILERFSAQQFPDLHSELNLSSLELGDSALYFCASSVTPPQGAGANVLTFGAGSRLTVL.

The CDR3 DNA sequence: TGTGCCAGCAGCCAGGCGGGGGAGAACACTGAAGCTTTCTTT. It encodes CASSQAGENTEAFF. This chain joins TRBV3-1 (or the pseudogene TRBV3-2) and TRBJ1-1; tentatively, D is TRBD1 (5 bases). Germline CDR1 is LGHDT and CDR2 is YNNKEL (reference sequence). The V gene lost 3 bases and the J gene lost 1 base, with 9 bases spanning the gap. This CDR3 has 14 amino acids.

The rearrangement links TRBV11-2 to TRBJ2-1; TRBD2 agrees at 15 bases. This CDR3 is 20 amino acids long. In germline, CDR1 is SGHAT, CDR2 FQNNGV. The J segment lost 8 bases and the V segment lost 0 bases, leaving 14 bases of the junction unmatched. CDR3: CASSLDPRTSGGASRYEQFF. CDR3 coding DNA: TGTGCCAGCAGCTTAGATCCCCGGACTAGCGGGGGGGCCAGTAGATATGAGCAGTTCTTC. Complete variable domain (other parts from reference TRBV11-2 and TRBJ2-1): EAGVAQSPRYKIIEKRQSVAFWCNPISGHATLYWYQQILGQGPKLLIQFQNNGVVDDSQLPKDRFSAERLKGVDSTLKIQPAKLEDSAVYLCASSLDPRTSGGASRYEQFFGPGTRLTVL.

The rearrangement uses TRBV18 and TRBJ2-5; 12 bases are a match to TRBD2. The CDR3 runs 13 residues. The trim removed 10 bases at V and 3 bases at J, leaving 3 bases unmatched. CDR1 and CDR2 (germline): KGHSH, LQKENI. CDR3 protein: CATRLAGEETQYF. CDR3 bases: TGTGCCACCCGACTAGCGGGGGAAGAGACCCAGTACTTC.

The chain carries TRBV19 and TRBJ1-2, with D maybe TRBD1 (6 bases). Trimming pared 6 bases from V and 4 bases from J, leaving 15 bases between. The CDR3 is 14 amino acids. Germline V gives CDR1 LNHDA, CDR2 SQIVND (reference sequence). CDR3 DNA sequence: TGTGCCAGTAGGTCGTTTGGGGGGCCCTATGGCTACACCTTC. Its translation: CASRSFGGPYGYTF.

This clone was counted once. The chain carries TRBV30 and TRBJ2-2, with D possibly TRBD2 on 6 matching bases. Trimming pared 3 bases from V and 2 bases from J, leaving 10 bases between. Per the germline V gene, CDR1 is GTSNPN and CDR2 is SVGIG (reference sequence). The CDR3 length is 14 residues. The CDR3 DNA reads as TGTGCCTGGAGGGAGGGACCAAACACCGGGGAGCTGTTTTTT. The encoded protein is CAWREGPNTGELFF.

This chain uses TRBV6-5 with TRBJ1-2; a weak D match, TRBD1 (6 bases). V was clipped by 5 bases and J by 11 bases, with 15 bases between them. The CDR3 spans 12 residues. Germline V lookup: CDR1 MNHEY, CDR2 SVGAGI. CDR3 sequence (DNA): TGTGCCAGCAGTCAGGGGCGGCGGGCTTACACCTTC. Its translation: CASSQGRRAYTF.

The J gene is TRBJ1-2, the V gene TRBV6-1; 8 positions agree with TRBD1. Germline V lookup: CDR1 MNHNS, CDR2 SASEGT. V trimming: 3 bases; J trimming: 7 bases; junction bases outside the gene matches: 13. The CDR3 totals 16 residues. DNA for the CDR3: TGTGCCAGCAGTGAGAAAGGACAGGGACTCATCCGTGGCTACACCTTC. It translates to CASSEKGQGLIRGYTF.

The chain is built from TRBV7-9 and TRBJ2-3; 7 bases line up with TRBD1. This CDR3 spans 16 amino acids. V gave up 4 bases and J gave up 0 bases; unmatched junction bases: 7. The germline CDR1 and CDR2 sequences are SEHNR and FQNEAQ (reference sequence). Here the CDR3 reads CASSSLRGFSTDTQYF. The DNA of the CDR3 is TGTGCCAGCAGCTCTCTCAGGGGGTTTAGCACAGATACGCAGTATTTT.

V usage is TRBV28 and J usage is TRBJ2-7; 8 positions agree with TRBD2. J lost 7 bases, V lost 2 bases, and 7 bases had no gene match. The germline V gene has CDR1 MDHEN and CDR2 SYDVKM. This CDR3 region has 14 residues. This CDR3 is CASSLGPGLGEQYF. The CDR3 DNA follows: TGTGCCAGCAGTTTAGGGCCGGGACTAGGGGAGCAGTACTTC.

The V and J genes are TRBV7-8 and TRBJ2-1; either TRBD1 or TRBD2 may fit D (6 bases each). Trimming left V 2 bases short and J 7 bases short, with 18 bases between. Germline V lookup: CDR1 SGHVS, CDR2 FQNEAQ. There are 16 residues in the CDR3. The CDR3 bases are TGTGCCAGCAGCTTAAGGGGGGCGGTGAATTTGAATGAGCAGTTCTTC. Its protein is CASSLRGAVNLNEQFF.

For the CDR3, the DNA is TGCGCCAGCAGCTTGGCCCCCGGGGGATCGACCTACGAGCAGTACTTC. It yields the protein CASSLAPGGSTYEQYF. The chain recombines TRBV5-1 with TRBJ2-7; tentative D call: TRBD2 (6 bases). Germline CDR1 SGHRS, CDR2 YFSETQ. This CDR3 comprises 16 residues. V was cut by 0 bases and J by 2 bases, with 15 bases left in between.

V is TRBV7-2 and J is TRBJ1-2; D remains ambiguous. V lost 3 bases, J lost 5 bases, and 10 bases lay in between. Germline loops: CDR1 SGHTA, CDR2 FQGNSA. The CDR3 runs to 13 residues. The CDR3 region is CASSFGVEYGYTF. The CDR3 nucleotides read TGTGCCAGCAGCTTTGGGGTTGAATATGGCTACACCTTC.

CDR3 sequence: CASSPGQGIDTQYF. The DNA for the CDR3 is TGTGCCAGCAGCCCGGGACAGGGGATAGATACGCAGTATTTT. V and J are TRBV6-6 and TRBJ2-3; TRBD1 matches at 10 bases. The CDR3 covers 14 residues. Germline CDR1 MNHNY, CDR2 SVGAGI (reference sequence). The V and J ends lost 6 bases and 5 bases, in that order; junction bases with no gene match: 5.

V is TRBV7-2 and J is TRBJ1-2; D remains unclear. Germline assignment: CDR1 SGHTA and CDR2 FQGNSA. The ends were cut back, 6 bases at V and 2 bases at J, with 16 bases in the middle. The CDR3 has 15 amino acids. CDR3: CASSFPTVSNYGYTF. The CDR3 DNA follows: TGTGCCAGCAGTTTCCCAACGGTATCCAACTATGGCTACACCTTC.

This clone was counted a few times. The rearrangement links TRBV4-2 to TRBJ1-4; maybe TRBD1 (5 bases). The CDR3 has 15 amino acids. V lost 1 base, J lost 8 bases, and 14 bases lay in between. Germline-derived CDR1 and CDR2 are LGHNA and YNFKEQ. The CDR3 DNA is TGTGCCAGCAGCCAAGCTACGGGGGTCGAAGAAAAACTGTTTTTT. Translated, it gives CASSQATGVEEKLFF.

The V and J genes are TRBV7-6 and TRBJ2-5; TRBD2 might be the D (5 bases). The germline CDR1 and CDR2 sequences are SGHVS and FNYEAQ. The CDR3 is 15 residues long. V lost 0 bases and J lost 5, with 13 bases in between. DNA for the CDR3: TGTGCCAGCAGCTTAGCTAGCGCAAACGAGGAGACCCAGTACTTC. Protein product: CASSLASANEETQYF.

This clone was counted a single time. In nucleotides, the CDR3 is TGTGCCAGCAGTTTAGAGGCTGGGCCCCAGCATTTT. This codes for CASSLEAGPQHF. This chain uses TRBV12-3 or TRBV12-4 with TRBJ1-5; no clear D. The ends were cut back, 1 base at V and 9 bases at J, with 7 bases in the middle. This CDR3 comprises 12 residues.

This chain joins TRBV5-1 and TRBJ2-7, with D possibly TRBD2 on 7 matching bases. The CDR3 sequence is 16 residues long. Trimming left V 3 bases short and J 7 bases short, with 23 bases between. Germline lookup yields CDR1 SGHRS and CDR2 YFSETQ. The DNA for the CDR3 is TGCGCCAGCAGCTGGCGAGACGGGGGGCCCCCCGGAGAGCAGTACTTC. As protein: CASSWRDGGPPGEQYF. The whole variable domain, filled in from reference TRBV5-1 and TRBJ2-7, reads KAGVTQTPRYLIKTRGQQVTLSCSPISGHRSVSWYQQTPGQGLQFLFEYFSETQRNKGNFPGRFSGRQFSNSRSEMNVSTLELGDSALYLCASSWRDGGPPGEQYFGPGTRLTVT.

V and J are TRBV7-8 and TRBJ1-5; 8 bases align to TRBD1. Trimming removed 5 bases from V and 4 bases from J; junction bases left unmatched: 10. The CDR3 has 16 residues. Germline CDR1 SGHVS, CDR2 FQNEAQ. CDR3 protein: CASSTGGGRGNQPQHF. Here the CDR3 DNA reads TGTGCCAGCAGCACAGGGGGGGGACGTGGGAATCAGCCCCAGCATTTT.

CDR3 sequence (DNA): TGTGCCTGGAGTGTAGGAATGGGCGGCCTAGTGAACACTGAAGCTTTCTTT. This encodes CAWSVGMGGLVNTEAFF. The rearrangement uses TRBV30 and TRBJ1-1; D gene ambiguous. This CDR3 contains 17 residues. The V and J ends lost 0 bases and 0 bases respectively, with 17 bases between them. CDR1 and CDR2 from the germline V gene are GTSNPN and SVGIG (reference sequence).

This clone has only one observation. The V call is TRBV9, the J call TRBJ2-5, with 8 bases aligning to TRBD2. The CDR3 totals 17 residues. Losses at the gene ends were 0 bases for V and 2 bases for J; bases not matched to a gene: 9. CDR1 and CDR2 from the germline V gene are SGDLS and YYNGEE. CDR3 in amino acids: CASSVDPTGGIQETQYF. CDR3 coding DNA: TGTGCCAGCAGCGTAGACCCAACGGGGGGGATACAAGAGACCCAGTACTTC.

The chain uses TRBV23-1 and TRBJ1-2; a possible D gene is TRBD1 (6 bases). TRBV23-1 is noted as an ORF with a role that remains uncertain. The V end lost 7 bases, the J end lost 6 bases, and 15 bases lay between the germline ends. The CDR3 has 13 amino acids. Here the CDR3 DNA reads TGCGCCAGCACCCGGACAGCGACTAATGGCTACACCTTC. Protein sequence: CASTRTATNGYTF.

This clone was found a few times. The chain is built from TRBV27 and TRBJ1-3; D gene ambiguous. The CDR3 contains 15 residues. The germline CDR1 and CDR2 sequences are MNHEY and SMNVEV (reference sequence). Trimming cost V 4 bases and J 3 bases, with 13 bases left between them. CDR3 in amino acids: CASSSWGGSGNTIYF. The CDR3 DNA sequence: TGTGCCAGCAGTTCCTGGGGAGGGAGTGGAAACACCATATATTTT.

V gene TRBV28 combines with J gene TRBJ2-2; a weak D match, TRBD2 (6 bases). Germline CDR1 and CDR2: MDHEN and SYDVKM. V was trimmed by 6 bases and J by 2 bases, leaving 10 bases between them. The CDR3 totals 14 residues. The CDR3 DNA is TGTGCCAGCAGCTGGGACTTAAACACCGGGGAGCTGTTTTTT. Protein product: CASSWDLNTGELFF.

The rearrangement links TRBV7-9 to TRBJ1-1; TRBD1 is a possible D gene (5 bases). Germline CDR1 and CDR2: SEHNR and FQNEAQ (reference sequence). The CDR3 spans 12 residues. Between the trimmed V and J ends, which lost 3 bases and 7 bases, there was a span of 9 bases. The CDR3 loop reads CASSLGDGEAFF. The DNA of the CDR3 is TGTGCCAGCAGCTTGGGGGACGGTGAAGCTTTCTTT.

This chain links TRBV12-5 with TRBJ2-6; the D gene could be TRBD1 or TRBD2 (5 bases each). The ends were cut back, 7 bases at V and 0 bases at J, with 13 bases in the middle. Germline values: CDR1 LGHNT, CDR2 FRNRAP. The CDR3 has 16 residues. The CDR3 protein is CASEPGRTSGANVLTF. The DNA of the CDR3 is TGTGCTAGTGAACCGGGACGGACCTCTGGGGCCAACGTCCTGACTTTC.

This chain links TRBV7-9 with TRBJ2-5; D is unresolved. With 0 bases removed from V and 0 bases from J, the gap between germline ends came to 14 bases. The germline gives CDR1 SEHNR, CDR2 FQNEAQ (reference sequence). This CDR3 has 17 residues. The CDR3 loop is CASSLASRLDYQETQYF. CDR3 bases: TGTGCCAGCAGCTTAGCTAGTCGGCTAGATTACCAAGAGACCCAGTACTTC.

V gene TRBV5-1 combines with J gene TRBJ2-3; perhaps D is TRBD1 or TRBD2 (5 bases each). The CDR3 sequence is 15 residues long. The V and J ends lost 0 bases and 6 bases respectively, with 14 bases between them. The germline V gene has CDR1 SGHRS and CDR2 YFSETQ. CDR3 residues: CASSLAGGPLDTQYF. Here the CDR3 DNA reads TGCGCCAGCAGCTTGGCTGGGGGTCCTTTGGATACGCAGTATTTT.

This rearrangement joins TRBV30 to TRBJ1-5; tentatively, D is TRBD1 (6 bases). Germline CDR1 GTSNPN, CDR2 SVGIG (reference sequence). V dropped 0 bases and J dropped 4 bases, with 10 bases sitting between them. The CDR3 spans 14 residues. The CDR3 DNA reads as TGTGCCTGGAGTGTAGGGGGAGCTAATCAGCCCCAGCATTTT. Translated, it gives CAWSVGGANQPQHF.